This T cell receptor beta chain was sequenced during a study of vaccination and CD4 T cells after COVID-19. Study at large: Two Hispanic individuals were among six male and four female convalescent patients. Vaccinees got either two BNT162b2 doses or two mRNA-1273 doses. Post-vaccine sampling followed dose two by a median around 74 days (range 14 to 241).

In the case of this clonotype: Antigen: not known.

Sequencing of the DNA from cultured CD4+ T cells was carried out with the Oncomine TCR Beta short-read assay. TCRdb used MiXCR to reprocess the PCR reads, holding one entry per CDR3 protein. This repertoire shows about 20,000 distinct CDR3 sequences, roughly half found once; its top ten account for approximately 7.4%. Germline CDR1 is MNHNS and CDR2 is SASEGT. V lost 5 bases and J 4 bases, leaving 20 bases between the germline ends. The length of the CDR3 is 16 residues. As to treatment: approximately nine-day PBMC culture with coronavirus spike peptide pools or control peptides (ViraFEST assay). V usage is TRBV6-1 and J usage is TRBJ2-5, with D maybe TRBD1 (6 bases). The clonotype originates from a human donor who had recovered from COVID-19. The sequencing sample was made of CD4+ T cells from blood, cultured in vitro. The chain's CDR3 is CASSTLVSRGAETQYF. The CDR3 DNA reads TGTGCCAGCAGTACCCTCGTAAGCAGGGGTGCAGAGACCCAGTACTTC.